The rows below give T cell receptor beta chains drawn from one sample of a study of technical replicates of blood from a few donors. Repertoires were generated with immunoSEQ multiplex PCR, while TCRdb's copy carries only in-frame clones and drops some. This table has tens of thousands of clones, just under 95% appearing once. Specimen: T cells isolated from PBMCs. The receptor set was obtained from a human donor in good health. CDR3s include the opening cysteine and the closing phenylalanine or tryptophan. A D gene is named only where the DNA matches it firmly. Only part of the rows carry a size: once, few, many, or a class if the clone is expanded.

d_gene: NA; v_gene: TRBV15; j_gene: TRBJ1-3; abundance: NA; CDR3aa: CATSRDYNPGNTIYF; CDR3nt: TGTGCCACCAGCAGAGATTACAATCCCGGAAACACCATATATTTT
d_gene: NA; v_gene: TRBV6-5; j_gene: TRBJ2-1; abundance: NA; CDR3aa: CASSYGSWRNEQFF; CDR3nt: TGTGCCAGCAGTTACGGCTCGTGGAGAAATGAGCAGTTCTTC
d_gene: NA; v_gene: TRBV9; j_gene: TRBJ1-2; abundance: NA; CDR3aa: CASSVNVQGWYGYTF; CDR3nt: TGTGCCAGCAGCGTAAATGTTCAGGGGTGGTATGGCTACACCTTC
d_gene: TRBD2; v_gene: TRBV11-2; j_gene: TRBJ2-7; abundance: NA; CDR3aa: CASSLTSGRVQYF; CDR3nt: TGTGCCAGCAGCTTAACCAGCGGGAGGGTGCAGTACTTC
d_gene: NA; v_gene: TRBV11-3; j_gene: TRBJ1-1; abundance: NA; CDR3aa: CASSRAGERAEAFF; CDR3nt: TGTGCCAGCAGCAGGGCAGGGGAAAGGGCTGAAGCTTTCTTT
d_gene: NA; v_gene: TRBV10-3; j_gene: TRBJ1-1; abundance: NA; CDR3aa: CAISEDRKNTEAFF; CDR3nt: TGTGCCATCAGTGAGGACAGGAAGAACACTGAAGCTTTCTTT
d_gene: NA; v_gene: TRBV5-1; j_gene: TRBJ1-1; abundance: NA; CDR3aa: CASRDSVIGNTEAFF; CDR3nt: TGCGCCAGCAGAGATAGCGTAATAGGGAACACTGAAGCTTTCTTT
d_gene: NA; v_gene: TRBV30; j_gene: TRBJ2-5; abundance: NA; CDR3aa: CAWIPRGRQETQYF; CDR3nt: TGTGCCTGGATCCCCAGGGGGAGGCAAGAGACCCAGTACTTC
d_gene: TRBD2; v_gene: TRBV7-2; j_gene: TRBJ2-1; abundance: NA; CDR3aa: CASSPGTSGYNEQFF; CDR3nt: TGTGCCAGCAGCCCCGGGACTAGCGGTTACAATGAGCAGTTCTTC
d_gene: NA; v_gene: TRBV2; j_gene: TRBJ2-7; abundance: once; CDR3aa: CASGGRAYEQYF; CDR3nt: TGTGCCAGTGGAGGGCGGGCCTACGAGCAGTACTTC
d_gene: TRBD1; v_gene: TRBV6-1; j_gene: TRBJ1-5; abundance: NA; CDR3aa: CASVKGDRGNQPQHF; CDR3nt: TGTGCCAGTGTTAAGGGGGACAGGGGCAATCAGCCCCAGCATTTT
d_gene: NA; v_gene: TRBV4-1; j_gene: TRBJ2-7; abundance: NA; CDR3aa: CASSQGGLGGYEQYF; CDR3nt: TGCGCCAGCAGCCAAGGGGGATTAGGGGGCTACGAGCAGTACTTC
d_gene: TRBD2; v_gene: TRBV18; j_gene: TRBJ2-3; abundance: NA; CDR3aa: CASSEAGGPSDTQYF; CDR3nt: TGTGCCAGCTCAGAAGCGGGAGGGCCCTCAGATACGCAGTATTTT
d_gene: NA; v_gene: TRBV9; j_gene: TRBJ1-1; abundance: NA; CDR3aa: CASSVREETEAFF; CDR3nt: TGTGCCAGCAGCGTAAGGGAGGAGACTGAAGCTTTCTTT